Below, 2 T cell receptor beta chains from the same sample are listed, as sequenced in a study of T cells in Graves' hyperthyroidism and ophthalmopathy. The CDR3 regions of TCR beta were amplified from RNA transcripts. A first-round RT-PCR of the TCR CDR3 used the HTBI primer set. Via MiXCR, TCRdb re-called the multiplex PCR reads, giving one row per CDR3 protein. The profile shows about 840,000 distinct CDR3 sequences, roughly 40% of them singletons. The sequenced material came from blood. The receptor source for this set is a young man with Graves' hyperthyroidism.

This clonotype was counted many times. The CDR3 loop reads CASSVGFGEKLFF. The DNA of the CDR3 is TGTGCCAGCAGCGTAGGCTTTGGGGAAAAACTGTTTTTT. The genes are TRBV9 and TRBJ1-4; D uncertain. The CDR3 is made up of 13 amino acids. The V and J ends lost 0 bases and 8 bases respectively, with 8 bases between them. The germline gives CDR1 SGDLS, CDR2 YYNGEE.

This clonotype was seen only a few times. This rearrangement joins TRBV7-9 to TRBJ2-7, with D perhaps being TRBD1 or TRBD2 (6 bases each). The germline V gene encodes CDR1 SEHNR and CDR2 FQNEAQ (reference sequence). V lost 5 bases and J lost 3, with 14 bases in between. CDR3 length: 14 amino acids. CDR3 DNA sequence: TGTGCCAGCAGCCCGCGGGACAACATCTACGAGCAGTACTTC. It yields the protein CASSPRDNIYEQYF.